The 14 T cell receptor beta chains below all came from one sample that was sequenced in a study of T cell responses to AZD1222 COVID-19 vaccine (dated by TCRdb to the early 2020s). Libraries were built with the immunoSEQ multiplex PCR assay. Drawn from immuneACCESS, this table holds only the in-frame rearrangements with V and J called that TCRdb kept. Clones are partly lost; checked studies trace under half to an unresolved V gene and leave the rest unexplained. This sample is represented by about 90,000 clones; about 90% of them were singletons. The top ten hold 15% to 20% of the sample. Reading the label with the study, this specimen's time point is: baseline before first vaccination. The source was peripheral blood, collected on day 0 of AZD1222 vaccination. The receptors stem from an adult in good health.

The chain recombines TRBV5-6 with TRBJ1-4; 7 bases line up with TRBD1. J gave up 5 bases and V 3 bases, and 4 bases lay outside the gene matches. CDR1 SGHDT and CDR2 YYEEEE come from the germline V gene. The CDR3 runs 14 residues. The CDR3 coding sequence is TGTGCCAGCAGCTATGGGACAGCAAATGAAAAACTGTTTTTT. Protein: CASSYGTANEKLFF.

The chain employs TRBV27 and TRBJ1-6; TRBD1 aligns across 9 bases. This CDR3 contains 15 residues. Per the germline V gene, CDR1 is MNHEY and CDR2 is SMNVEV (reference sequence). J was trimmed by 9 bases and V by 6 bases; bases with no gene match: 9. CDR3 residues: CASSPGDRDGSPLHF. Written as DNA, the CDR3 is TGTGCCAGCAGCCCGGGGGACAGGGACGGTTCACCCCTCCACTTT.

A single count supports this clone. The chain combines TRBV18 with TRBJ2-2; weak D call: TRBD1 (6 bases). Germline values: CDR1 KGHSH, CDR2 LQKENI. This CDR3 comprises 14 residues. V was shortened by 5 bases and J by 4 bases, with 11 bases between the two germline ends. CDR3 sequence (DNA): TGTGCCAGCTCAGCAACAGGGATCACCGGGGAGCTGTTTTTT. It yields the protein CASSATGITGELFF. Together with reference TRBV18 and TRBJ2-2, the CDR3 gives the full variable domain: NAGVMQNPRHLVRRRGQEARLRCSPMKGHSHVYWYRQLPEEGLKFMVYLQKENIIDESGMPKERFSAEFPKEGPSILRIQQVVRGDSAAYFCASSATGITGELFFGEGSRLTVL.

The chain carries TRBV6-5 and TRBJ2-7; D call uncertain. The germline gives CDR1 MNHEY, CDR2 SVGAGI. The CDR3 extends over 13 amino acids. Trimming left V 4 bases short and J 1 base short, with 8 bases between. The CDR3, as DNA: TGTGCCAGCAGTTTGGGCAGTTCCTACGAGCAGTACTTC. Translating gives CASSLGSSYEQYF.

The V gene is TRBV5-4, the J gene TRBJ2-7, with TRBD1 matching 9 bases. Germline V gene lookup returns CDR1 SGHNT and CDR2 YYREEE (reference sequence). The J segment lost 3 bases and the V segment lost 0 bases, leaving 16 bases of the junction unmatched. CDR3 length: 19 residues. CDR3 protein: CASSLAPTGGAGGVYEQYF. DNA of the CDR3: TGTGCCAGCAGCTTGGCCCCTACAGGGGGCGCAGGGGGTGTCTACGAGCAGTACTTC. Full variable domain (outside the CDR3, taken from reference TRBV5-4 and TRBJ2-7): ETGVTQSPTHLIKTRGQQVTLRCSSQSGHNTVSWYQQALGQGPQFIFQYYREEENGRGNFPPRFSGLQFPNYSSELNVNALELDDSALYLCASSLAPTGGAGGVYEQYFGPGTRLTVT.

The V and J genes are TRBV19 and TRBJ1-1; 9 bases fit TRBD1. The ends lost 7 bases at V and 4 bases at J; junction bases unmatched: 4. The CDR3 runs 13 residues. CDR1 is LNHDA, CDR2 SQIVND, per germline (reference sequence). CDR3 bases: TGTGCCAGTACCGCGACAGGGGGCACTGAAGCTTTCTTT. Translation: CASTATGGTEAFF.

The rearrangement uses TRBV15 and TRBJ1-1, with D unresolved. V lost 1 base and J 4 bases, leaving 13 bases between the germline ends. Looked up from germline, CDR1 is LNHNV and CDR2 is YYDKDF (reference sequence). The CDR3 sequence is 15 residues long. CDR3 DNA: TGTGCCACCAGCAGAGGTATTGGAGTGGGCACTGAAGCTTTCTTT. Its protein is CATSRGIGVGTEAFF.

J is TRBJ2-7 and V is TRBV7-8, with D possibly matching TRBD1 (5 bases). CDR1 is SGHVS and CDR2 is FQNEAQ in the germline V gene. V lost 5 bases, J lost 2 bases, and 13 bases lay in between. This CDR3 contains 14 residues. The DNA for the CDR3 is TGTGCCAGCAGCCTTAAACGACAGCCCTACGAGCAGTACTTC. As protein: CASSLKRQPYEQYF. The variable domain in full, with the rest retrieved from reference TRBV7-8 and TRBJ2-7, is GAGVSQSPRYKVAKRGQDVALRCDPISGHVSLFWYQQALGQGPEFLTYFQNEAQLDKSGLPSDRFFAERPEGSVSTLKIQRTQQEDSAVYLCASSLKRQPYEQYFGPGTRLTVT.

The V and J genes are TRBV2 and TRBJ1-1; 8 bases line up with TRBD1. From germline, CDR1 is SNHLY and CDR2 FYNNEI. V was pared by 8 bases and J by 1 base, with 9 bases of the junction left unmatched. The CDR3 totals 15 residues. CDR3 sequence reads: CASREPGQANTEAFF. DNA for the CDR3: TGTGCCAGCCGCGAACCGGGACAGGCGAACACTGAAGCTTTCTTT.

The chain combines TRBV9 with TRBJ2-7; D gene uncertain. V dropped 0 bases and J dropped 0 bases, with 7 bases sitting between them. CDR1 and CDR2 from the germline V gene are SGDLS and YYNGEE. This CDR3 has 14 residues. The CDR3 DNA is TGTGCCAGCAGCGTAGGTGGCAGCTCCTACGAGCAGTACTTC. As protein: CASSVGGSSYEQYF.

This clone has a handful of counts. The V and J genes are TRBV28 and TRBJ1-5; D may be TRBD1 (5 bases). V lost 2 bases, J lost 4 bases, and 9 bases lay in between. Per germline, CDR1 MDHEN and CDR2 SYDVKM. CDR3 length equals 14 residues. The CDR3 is CASSLGPGNQPQHF. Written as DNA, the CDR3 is TGTGCCAGCAGTTTAGGGCCAGGGAATCAGCCCCAGCATTTT.

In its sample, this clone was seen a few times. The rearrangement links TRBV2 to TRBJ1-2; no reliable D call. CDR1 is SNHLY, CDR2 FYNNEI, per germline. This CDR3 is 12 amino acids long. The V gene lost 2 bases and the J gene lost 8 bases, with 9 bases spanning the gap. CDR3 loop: CASSESVVGYTF. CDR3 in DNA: TGTGCCAGCAGTGAAAGTGTGGTGGGCTACACCTTC.

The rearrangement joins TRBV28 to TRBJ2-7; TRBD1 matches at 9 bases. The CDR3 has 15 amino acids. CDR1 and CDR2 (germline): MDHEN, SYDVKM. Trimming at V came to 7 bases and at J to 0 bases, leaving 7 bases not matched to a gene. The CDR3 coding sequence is TGTGCCAGCACCCGAGGACAGGGGCGCTCCTACGAGCAGTACTTC. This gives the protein CASTRGQGRSYEQYF.

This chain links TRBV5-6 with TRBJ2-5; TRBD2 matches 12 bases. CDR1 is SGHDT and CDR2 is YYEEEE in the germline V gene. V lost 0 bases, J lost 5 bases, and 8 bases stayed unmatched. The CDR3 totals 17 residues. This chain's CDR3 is CASSLERLAGVGETQYF. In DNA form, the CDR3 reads TGTGCCAGCAGCTTGGAAAGACTAGCGGGAGTTGGGGAGACCCAGTACTTC.